This TCR beta chain was identified in a study of blood T cell repertoires in COVID-19. Some clones are missing from TCRdb's copy, which holds only in-frame ones; the method was immunoSEQ multiplex PCR. Of under 300,000 clones listed, approximately 88% were seen once; the top ten hold about 3.1%. Germline CDR1 SEHNR, CDR2 FQNEAQ (reference sequence). The CDR3 has 15 residues. Losses at the gene ends were 3 bases for V and 5 bases for J; bases not matched to a gene: 4. Material for sequencing was PBMCs or T cells enriched from blood (not recorded which). The chain couples TRBV7-9 to TRBJ2-3, with 11 bases matching TRBD2. This receptor was taken from a middle-aged woman who had been exposed to COVID-19. The CDR3 region is CASSFSSGRQDTQYF. CDR3 DNA sequence: TGTGCCAGCAGCTTTTCTAGCGGGAGGCAAGATACGCAGTATTTT.